Included here is one T cell receptor beta chain sequence, with context. Its specificity is unknown. Treatment defined: oral pan-JAK inhibitor, 5-10 mg twice daily. Alopecia areata patients had lesional scalp punch biopsies and peripheral blood taken from them. Sorting of PBMCs yielded the CD4+ and CD8+ T cells. These data originate in a study of CD8+ T cells in alopecia areata. About the study: Treatment of the treated patients consisted of oral tofacitinib, 5 to 10 mg twice daily. Study-wide results and caveats: Resident alphabeta T-cell populations of normal skin are likewise subject to sequencing in scalp samples.

Reverse transcribed after extraction, RNA yielded cDNA as the sequencing template. The table came from immunoSEQ multiplex PCR; TCRdb's copy has only in-frame clones and leaves some out. The sample holds some 190,000 clones, around 66% seen once. Trimming removed 5 bases from V and 5 bases from J; junction bases left unmatched: 14. CDR1 and CDR2 (germline): SGHTA, FQGNSA. This CDR3 region has 16 residues. This receptor was obtained from a human donor with alopecia areata. The rearrangement links TRBV7-2 to TRBJ1-2; 7 bases align to TRBD1. Sequenced material: CD4+ T cells sorted from blood, taken around week 44, from a patient treated with tofacitinib. CDR3 amino acids: CASSLPGQLLGYGYTF. The CDR3 DNA sequence: TGTGCCAGCAGCCTGCCGGGACAGCTGCTCGGTTATGGCTACACCTTC. Using reference TRBV7-2 and TRBJ1-2 for the parts outside the CDR3, the full variable domain is GAGVSQSPSNKVTEKGKDVELRCDPISGHTALYWYRQSLGQGLEFLIYFQGNSAPDKSGLPSDRFSAERTGGSVSTLTIQRTQQEDSAVYLCASSLPGQLLGYGYTFGSGTRLTVV.